This TCR beta chain emerged from a study of vaccination and CD4 T cells after COVID-19 (dated by TCRdb to the early 2020s). With regard to the full study: Convalescent patients had a positive SARS-CoV-2 result on nasal swab PCR, and of these patients, several had mild disease and one had severe disease. In ten to eleven COVID-19 convalescent patients and 4 infection-naive healthy vaccine recipients, the spike-specific CD4+ TCR repertoire before mRNA vaccination was compared with the repertoire after mRNA vaccination. Participants got two doses of the Pfizer-BioNTech BNT162b2 vaccine (n=8) or two doses of the Moderna mRNA-1273 vaccine (n=2). Control cultures used a CEFX viral epitope pool as positive control, an HIV-1 Nef peptide pool as negative control, or no peptide. Post-vaccine blood samples were taken a median of roughly 75 days after the second vaccine dose, with a range of about 13 to 250 days. Culture stimuli were overlapping spike peptide pools from SARS-CoV-2 and from the common cold coronaviruses HCoV-NL63, HCoV-OC43 and HCoV-229E. Six males and four females were included in the convalescent cohort, with two Hispanic individuals, seven Caucasians, two Asians and one multiracial person represented. Post-COVID blood samples from convalescent patients were collected a median of roughly 100 days after diagnosis, with a range of about 30 to 170 days. What the research found in general, with its limitations: Among the post-vaccine SARS-CoV-2-reactive clones in convalescent patients, a median around 90% showed up only after vaccination, which suggests vaccine-specific priming. The median number of SARS-CoV-2-reactive clonotypes rose from roughly 20 after infection to about 40 after vaccination, but the change was not significant. The number of convalescent patients in the study was relatively small, and the study did not examine early timepoints following natural infection. Of the vaccine-specific clones in convalescent patients, 304 of 307, or nearly all, reacted only to SARS-CoV-2 spike and did not cross-react with common cold coronaviruses.

The treatment or condition label here, explained by the study, means: roughly 10-day PBMC culture with coronavirus spike peptide pools or control peptides (ViraFEST assay). The study used the ViraFEST assay, which expanded antigen-specific T cells with peptide pools and then identified expanded clonotypes by TCR sequencing. The convalescent patients' positive SARS-CoV-2 PCR tests fell between March and December 2020, which was before the Alpha, Beta and Delta variants emerged in the United States. Each well held about 2 million PBMCs cultured in IMDM containing roughly 5% human AB serum and 9 to 10 IU/ml IL-2, with roughly 9.2 ug/ml peptide pools added. On days 3 and 7, half of the culture medium was replaced with fresh IL-2-containing medium. CD4+ T cells were isolated after approximately eleven days of culture through negative selection using the EasySep CD4+ T cell isolation kit. Ficoll-Paque Plus gradient centrifugation was used to isolate PBMCs from whole blood, and the isolated PBMCs were then either used fresh or cryopreserved at -140C. Each culture condition was generally run in triplicate wells.

This clonotype has only a few counts. The clone's antigen remains unknown. Base qualities are not at hand, and no much larger clone is one base apart. V loses 7 bases at its end and J loses 4 bases; junction bases beyond the gene matches: 14. Its CDR3 holds 15 amino acids, cysteine through phenylalanine. CDR3 DNA only is kept here, 45 bases in frame from base 1. Looking up the germline V gene (reference sequence) yields CDR1 DFQATT and CDR2 SNEGSKA. Library preparation was by PCR. DNA from cultured CD4+ T cells underwent TCR sequencing with the Oncomine TCR Beta short-read assay at the Johns Hopkins FTIC core. Genomic DNA was extracted from the cultured CD4+ T cells with the QIAamp micro DNA kit. Oncomine TCR Beta libraries from cultured CD4+ T cells were pooled using unique dual indexes and sequenced on an Illumina iSeq 100. The paper's data handling went like this. Non-productive sequences were removed, and CDR3s that did not start with C, did not end with F or W, or were shorter than 7 amino acids were discarded. Antigen-specific clonotypes were identified with the MANAFEST web application by comparing peptide-stimulated wells with reference and other culture wells. To be called positive, a clone needed an FDR below 0.05, an odds ratio above 5, and a productive frequency above 0.1% in at least two of three replicate wells. Clonotypes that were significantly expanded in both SARS-CoV-2 spike wells and at least one common cold coronavirus spike condition were defined as cross-reactive. Using R version 3.6.1, CDR3 homology was evaluated through Levenshtein distances (stringdist) along with unrooted phylogenetic trees (ape). TCRdb ran its own pipeline on the public reads, namely fastp trimming at Q25 and MiXCR clone calling, and kept in-frame beta chains. Each record represents a unique CDR3 protein, reported with the most common genes and DNA among its rows. TCRdb, not the original authors, processed these V and J calls. Here the sample has around 14,000 distinct CDR3 sequences; 50% to 70% occur a single time. About 8.8% of the sample comes from the top ten.

The sequence links TRBV20-1 to TRBJ2-3; TRBD2 matches 7 bases in the middle. The origin of this receptor is a human donor who had recovered from COVID-19. This specimen consisted of CD4+ T cells from blood, cultured in vitro, obtained before SARS-CoV-2 vaccination. The sequence in DNA is TGCAGTGGAAGGGAGGGCCCAGGTAATGCAGATACGCAGTATTTT. Its amino acids are CSGREGPGNADTQYF.